These T cell receptor beta chains were read from a single sample in a study of CD8+ T cells in alopecia areata. Measured with immunoSEQ multiplex PCR; TCRdb has only the in-frame clones, and not every one. The profile covers about 140,000 clones, with roughly four fifths appearing a single time and approximately 25% taken by the ten largest. The sample in question was CD8+ T cells sorted from blood, obtained at week 4, from a patient treated with tofacitinib. All receptors derive from a human donor with alopecia areata. Each CDR3 is given with its conserved first and last residue. D genes are given only for firm matches. Clone size appears in some rows only: once, few, many, or a class for an expanded clone.

V	size	J	D	CDR3	DNA
TRBV13	-	TRBJ2-5	-	CASSFGSRGETQYF	TGTGCCAGCAGCTTTGGGTCCAGGGGAGAGACCCAGTACTTC
TRBV29-1	-	TRBJ2-7	TRBD2	CSVEASGGYEQYF	TGCAGCGTTGAAGCTAGCGGGGGCTACGAGCAGTACTTC
TRBV7-2	-	TRBJ1-5	-	CASSLDGGSGNQPQHF	TGTGCCAGCAGCTTAGACGGGGGAAGCGGCAATCAGCCCCAGCATTTT
TRBV13	-	TRBJ2-6	-	CASSLAPGFPSSGANVLTF	TGTGCCAGCAGCTTAGCCCCAGGGTTCCCTAGCTCTGGGGCCAACGTCCTGACTTTC
TRBV15	-	TRBJ2-7	TRBD1	CATSRSRQGSYEQYF	TGTGCCACCAGCAGATCCCGACAGGGATCCTACGAGCAGTACTTC
TRBV7-2	-	TRBJ2-1	TRBD2	CASSLDVAGGSYNEQFF	TGTGCCAGCAGCTTAGACGTTGCGGGGGGCTCCTACAATGAGCAGTTCTTC
TRBV2	-	TRBJ2-1	TRBD2	CASSGLADNEQFF	TGTGCCAGCAGCGGACTAGCGGACAATGAGCAGTTCTTC
TRBV6-5	-	TRBJ2-3	TRBD1	CASSPTGGLRQYF	TGTGCCAGCAGTCCCACAGGGGGCCTGAGGCAGTATTTT
TRBV19	once	TRBJ2-2	-	CASSARGAGGLFF	TGTGCCAGTTCAGCTCGAGGGGCTGGTGGGCTGTTTTTT
TRBV27	-	TRBJ2-5	TRBD1	CASSSIQGTEETQYF	TGTGCCAGCAGTTCAATACAGGGGACCGAAGAGACCCAGTACTTC
TRBV2	-	TRBJ2-4	-	CASSEGALKNSKNIQYF	TGTGCCAGCAGTGAGGGGGCGTTAAAAAACTCCAAAAACATTCAGTACTTC
TRBV30	-	TRBJ2-1	TRBD2	CAWSNSGGWVADEQFF	TGTGCCTGGAGTAATAGCGGGGGTTGGGTAGCGGATGAGCAGTTCTTC
TRBV4-1	-	TRBJ1-4	-	CASSQDVTGYNEKLFF	TGCGCCAGCAGCCAAGATGTAACCGGGTATAATGAAAAACTGTTTTTT
TRBV6-1	-	TRBJ2-5	-	CASSEGRTGLQETQYF	TGTGCCAGCAGTGAAGGTAGAACAGGCCTCCAAGAGACCCAGTACTTC
TRBV7-2	-	TRBJ1-3	-	CASSLGWAQLGNTIYF	TGTGCCAGCAGCTTAGGGTGGGCACAGCTCGGAAACACCATATATTTT
TRBV5-6	-	TRBJ2-7	-	CASSLSGFYYEQYF	TGTGCCAGCAGCTTATCGGGTTTTTACTACGAGCAGTACTTC
TRBV7-6	-	TRBJ1-1	-	CASSSEQGLNTEAFF	TGTGCCAGCAGCTCGGAACAGGGCCTGAACACTGAAGCTTTCTTT
TRBV27	-	TRBJ2-2	-	CASSSRGDPGELFF	TGTGCCAGCAGCTCCAGGGGGGACCCCGGGGAGCTGTTTTTT
TRBV11-3	-	TRBJ2-2	TRBD1	CASSSRRGRGTGELFF	TGTGCCAGCAGCTCCCGCAGGGGGAGAGGTACCGGGGAGCTGTTTTTT
TRBV19	-	TRBJ2-1	-	CASSFSTNEQFF	TGTGCCAGTAGTTTCAGCACCAATGAGCAGTTCTTC
TRBV9	many	TRBJ2-5	TRBD2	CASSLTSGGAAETQYF	TGTGCCAGCAGCCTGACTAGCGGGGGGGCCGCGGAGACCCAGTACTTC
TRBV7-6	-	TRBJ1-4	TRBD1	CASSAGQYNEKLFF	TGTGCCAGCAGCGCGGGACAGTATAATGAAAAACTGTTTTTT
TRBV27	-	TRBJ2-1	-	CASTIMAYNEQFF	TGTGCCAGCACCATAATGGCCTACAATGAGCAGTTCTTC
TRBV21-1	few	TRBJ2-4	-	CASSKGWEGWNIQYF	TGTGCCAGCAGCAAGGGTTGGGAAGGCTGGAACATTCAGTACTTC
TRBV2	-	TRBJ2-5	-	CASSDGPLQETQYF	TGTGCCAGCAGTGATGGCCCGCTACAAGAGACCCAGTACTTC
TRBV7-9	few	TRBJ2-3	TRBD2	CASSPSSGGNTDTQYF	TGTGCCAGCAGCCCATCCAGCGGGGGCAACACAGATACGCAGTATTTT
TRBV29-1	once	TRBJ2-3	TRBD1	CSVEPYSRQGRDYF	TGCAGCGTCGAGCCCTACTCTAGACAGGGCCGTGATTATTTT